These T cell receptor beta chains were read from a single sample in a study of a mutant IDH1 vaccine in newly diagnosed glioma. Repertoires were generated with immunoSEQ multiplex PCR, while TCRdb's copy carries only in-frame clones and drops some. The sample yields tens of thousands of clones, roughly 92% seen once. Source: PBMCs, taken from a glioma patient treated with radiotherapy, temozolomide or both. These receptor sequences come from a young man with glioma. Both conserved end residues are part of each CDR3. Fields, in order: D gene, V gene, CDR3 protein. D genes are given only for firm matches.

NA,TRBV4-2,CASSQERYTEAFF
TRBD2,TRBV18,CASSPQLAGGNEQYF
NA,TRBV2,CARDWANEQFF
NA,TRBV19,CASKRAVQNYEQYF
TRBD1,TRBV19,CASSPGTGGGYGYTF
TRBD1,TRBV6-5,CASSYSQGASYNEQFF
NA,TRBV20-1,CSGRLSYGYTF
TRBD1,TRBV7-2,CASSPTGGVGEAFF
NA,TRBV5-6,CASSLLLQGKETQYF
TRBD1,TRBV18,CASSDKTGGKTEAFF
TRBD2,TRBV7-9,CASSPTASGPTDTQYF
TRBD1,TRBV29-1,CSGVQGRRTTEAFF
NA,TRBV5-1,CASSLEDPNTEAFF
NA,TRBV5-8,CASSLVGLGYEQYF